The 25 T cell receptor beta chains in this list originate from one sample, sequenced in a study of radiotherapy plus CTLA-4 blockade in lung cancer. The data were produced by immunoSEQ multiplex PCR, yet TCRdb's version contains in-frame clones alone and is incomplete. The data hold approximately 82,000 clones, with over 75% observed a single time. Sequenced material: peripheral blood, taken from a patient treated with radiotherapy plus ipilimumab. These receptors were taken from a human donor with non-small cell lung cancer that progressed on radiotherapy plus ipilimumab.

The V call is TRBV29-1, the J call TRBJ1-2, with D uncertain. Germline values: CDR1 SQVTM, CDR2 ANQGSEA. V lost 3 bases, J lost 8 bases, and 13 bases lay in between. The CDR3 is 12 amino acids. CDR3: CSVDGYNKGYTF. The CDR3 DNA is TGCAGCGTTGACGGCTACAATAAAGGCTACACCTTC.

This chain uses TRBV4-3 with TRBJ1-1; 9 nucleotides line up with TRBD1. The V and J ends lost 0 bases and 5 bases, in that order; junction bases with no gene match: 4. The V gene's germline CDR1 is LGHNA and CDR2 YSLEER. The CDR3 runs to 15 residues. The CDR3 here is CASSQDEDRGTEAFF. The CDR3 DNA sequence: TGCGCCAGCAGCCAAGACGAGGACAGGGGAACTGAAGCTTTCTTT.

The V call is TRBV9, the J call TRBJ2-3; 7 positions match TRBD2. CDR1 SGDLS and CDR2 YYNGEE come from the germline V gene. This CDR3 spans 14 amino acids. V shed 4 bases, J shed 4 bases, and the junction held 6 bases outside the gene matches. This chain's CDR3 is CASSPLGGADTQYF. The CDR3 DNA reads TGTGCCAGCAGCCCCCTGGGGGGGGCAGATACGCAGTATTTT. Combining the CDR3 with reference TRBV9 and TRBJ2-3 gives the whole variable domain DSGVTQTPKHLITATGQRVTLRCSPRSGDLSVYWYQQSLDQGLQFLIQYYNGEERAKGNILERFSAQQFPDLHSELNLSSLELGDSALYFCASSPLGGADTQYFGPGTRLTVL.

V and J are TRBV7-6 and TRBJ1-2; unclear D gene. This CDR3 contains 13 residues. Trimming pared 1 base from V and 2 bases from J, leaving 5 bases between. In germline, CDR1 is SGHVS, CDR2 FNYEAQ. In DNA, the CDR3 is TGTGCCAGCAGCTTAGGGACCAACTATGGCTACACCTTC. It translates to CASSLGTNYGYTF.

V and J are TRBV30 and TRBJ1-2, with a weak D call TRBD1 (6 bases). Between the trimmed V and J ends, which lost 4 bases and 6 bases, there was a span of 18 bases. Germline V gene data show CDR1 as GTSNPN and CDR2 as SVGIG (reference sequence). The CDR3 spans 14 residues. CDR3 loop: CAWTPSWGGDGYTF. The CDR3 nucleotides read TGTGCCTGGACCCCCTCGTGGGGGGGCGATGGCTACACCTTC. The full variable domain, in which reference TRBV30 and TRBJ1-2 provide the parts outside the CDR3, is SQTIHQWPATLVQPVGSPLSLECTVEGTSNPNLYWYRQAAGRGLQLLFYSVGIGQISSEVPQNLSASRPQDRQFILSSKKLLLSDSGFYLCAWTPSWGGDGYTFGSGTRLTVV.

CDR3 amino acids: CASSLVGTRGYNEQFF. The CDR3 DNA reads TGTGCCAGCAGCTTAGTTGGGACTAGGGGGTACAATGAGCAGTTCTTC. This rearrangement joins TRBV7-8 to TRBJ2-1, with 8 nucleotides matching TRBD2. Trimming at V came to 1 base and at J to 4 bases, leaving 6 bases not matched to a gene. This CDR3 spans 16 amino acids. The germline CDR1 and CDR2 sequences are SGHVS and FQNEAQ.

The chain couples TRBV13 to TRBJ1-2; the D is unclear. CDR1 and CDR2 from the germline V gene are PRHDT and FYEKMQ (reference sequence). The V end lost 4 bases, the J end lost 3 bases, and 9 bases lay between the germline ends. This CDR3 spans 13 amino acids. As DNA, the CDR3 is TGTGCCAGCAGCTCCGGGAGCGACTATGGCTACACCTTC. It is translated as CASSSGSDYGYTF.

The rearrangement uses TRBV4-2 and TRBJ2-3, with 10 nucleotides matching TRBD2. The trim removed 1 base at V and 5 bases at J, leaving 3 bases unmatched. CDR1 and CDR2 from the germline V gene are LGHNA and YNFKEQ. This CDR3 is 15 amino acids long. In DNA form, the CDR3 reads TGTGCCAGCAGCCAAGCGGTAGCGGGGGGAGATACGCAGTATTTT. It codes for CASSQAVAGGDTQYF.

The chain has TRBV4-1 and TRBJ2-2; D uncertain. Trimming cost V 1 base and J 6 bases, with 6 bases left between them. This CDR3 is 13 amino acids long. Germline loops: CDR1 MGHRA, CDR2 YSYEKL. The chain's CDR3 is CASSQAKAGELFF. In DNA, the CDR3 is TGCGCCAGCAGCCAAGCGAAGGCCGGGGAGCTGTTTTTT.

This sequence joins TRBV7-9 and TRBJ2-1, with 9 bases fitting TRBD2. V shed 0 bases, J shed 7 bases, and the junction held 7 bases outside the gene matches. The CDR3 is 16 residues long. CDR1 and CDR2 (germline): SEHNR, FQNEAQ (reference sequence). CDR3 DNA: TGTGCCAGCAGCTTAGCAGGCGGGGGGGCGGAGAATGAGCAGTTCTTC. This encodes CASSLAGGGAENEQFF. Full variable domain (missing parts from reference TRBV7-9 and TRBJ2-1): DTGVSQNPRHKITKRGQNVTFRCDPISEHNRLYWYRQTLGQGPEFLTYFQNEAQLEKSRLLSDRFSAERPKGSFSTLEIQRTEQGDSAMYLCASSLAGGGAENEQFFGPGTRLTVL.

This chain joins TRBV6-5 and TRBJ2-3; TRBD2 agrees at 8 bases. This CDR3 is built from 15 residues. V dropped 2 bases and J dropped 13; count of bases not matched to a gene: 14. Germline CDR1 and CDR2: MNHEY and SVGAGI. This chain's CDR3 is CASSYEGLTGGLEYF. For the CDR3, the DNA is TGTGCCAGCAGTTACGAGGGTTTGACGGGAGGGCTAGAGTATTTT.

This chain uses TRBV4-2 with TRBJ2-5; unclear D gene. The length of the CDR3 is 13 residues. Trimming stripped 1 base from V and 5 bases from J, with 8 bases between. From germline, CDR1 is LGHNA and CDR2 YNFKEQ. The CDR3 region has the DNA TGTGCCAGCAGCCAAGGATCTCCCGAGACCCAGTACTTC. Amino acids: CASSQGSPETQYF.

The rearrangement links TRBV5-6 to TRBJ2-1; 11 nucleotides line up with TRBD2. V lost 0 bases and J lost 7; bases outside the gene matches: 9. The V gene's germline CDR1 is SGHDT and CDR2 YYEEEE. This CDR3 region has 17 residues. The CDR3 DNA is TGTGCCAGCAGCTTGGGAGGGACTAGCGGCGGACGGAATGAGCAGTTCTTC. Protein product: CASSLGGTSGGRNEQFF.

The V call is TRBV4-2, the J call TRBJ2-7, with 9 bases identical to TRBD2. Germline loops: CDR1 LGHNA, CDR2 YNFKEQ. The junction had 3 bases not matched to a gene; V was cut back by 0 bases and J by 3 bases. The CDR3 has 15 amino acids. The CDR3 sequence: CASSQDPAGGYEQYF. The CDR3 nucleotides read TGTGCCAGCAGCCAAGATCCAGCGGGGGGCTACGAGCAGTACTTC.

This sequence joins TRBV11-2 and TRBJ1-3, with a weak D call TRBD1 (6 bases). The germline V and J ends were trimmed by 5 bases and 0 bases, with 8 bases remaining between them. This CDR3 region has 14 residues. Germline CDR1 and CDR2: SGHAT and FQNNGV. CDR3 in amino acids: CASSLQGSGNTIYF. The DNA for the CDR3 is TGTGCCAGCAGCCTACAGGGCTCTGGAAACACCATATATTTT.

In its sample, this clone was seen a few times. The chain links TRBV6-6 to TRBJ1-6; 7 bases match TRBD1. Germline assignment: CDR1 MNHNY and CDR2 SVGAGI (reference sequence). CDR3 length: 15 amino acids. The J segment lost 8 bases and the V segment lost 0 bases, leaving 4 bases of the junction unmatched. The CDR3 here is CASSYSTGTYSPLHF. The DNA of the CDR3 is TGTGCCAGCAGTTACTCGACAGGGACCTATTCACCCCTCCACTTT.

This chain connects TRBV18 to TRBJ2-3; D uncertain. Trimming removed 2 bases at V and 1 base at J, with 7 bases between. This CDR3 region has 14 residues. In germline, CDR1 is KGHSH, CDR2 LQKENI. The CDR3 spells CASSPSPRTDTQYF. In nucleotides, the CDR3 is TGTGCCAGCTCACCATCCCCCCGCACAGATACGCAGTATTTT. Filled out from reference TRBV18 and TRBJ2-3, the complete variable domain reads NAGVMQNPRHLVRRRGQEARLRCSPMKGHSHVYWYRQLPEEGLKFMVYLQKENIIDESGMPKERFSAEFPKEGPSILRIQQVVRGDSAAYFCASSPSPRTDTQYFGPGTRLTVL.

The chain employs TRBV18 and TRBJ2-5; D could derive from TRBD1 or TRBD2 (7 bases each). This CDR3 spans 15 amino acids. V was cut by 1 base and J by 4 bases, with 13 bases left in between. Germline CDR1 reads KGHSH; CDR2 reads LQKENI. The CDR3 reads CASSPRQGGGETQYF. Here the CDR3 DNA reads TGTGCCAGCTCACCACGACAGGGCGGGGGAGAGACCCAGTACTTC.

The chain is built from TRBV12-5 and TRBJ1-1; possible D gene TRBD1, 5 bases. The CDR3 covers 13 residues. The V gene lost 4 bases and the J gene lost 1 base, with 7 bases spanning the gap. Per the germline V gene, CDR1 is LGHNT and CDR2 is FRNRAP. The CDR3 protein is CASGSQGNTEAFF. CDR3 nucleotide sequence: TGTGCTAGTGGTTCTCAGGGGAACACTGAAGCTTTCTTT.

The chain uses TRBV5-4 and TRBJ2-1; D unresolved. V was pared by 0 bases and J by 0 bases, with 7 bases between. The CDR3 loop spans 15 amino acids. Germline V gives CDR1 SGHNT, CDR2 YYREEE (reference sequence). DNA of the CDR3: TGTGCCAGCAGCTTGGACGTGAGCTCCTACAATGAGCAGTTCTTC. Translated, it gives CASSLDVSSYNEQFF.

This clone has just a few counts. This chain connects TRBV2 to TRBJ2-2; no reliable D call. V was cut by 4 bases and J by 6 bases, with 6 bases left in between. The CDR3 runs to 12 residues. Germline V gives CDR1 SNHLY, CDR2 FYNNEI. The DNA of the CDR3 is TGTGCCAGCAGTGCCGTTCCCGGGGAGCTGTTTTTT. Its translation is CASSAVPGELFF. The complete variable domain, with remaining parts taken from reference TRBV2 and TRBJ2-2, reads EPEVTQTPSHQVTQMGQEVILRCVPISNHLYFYWYRQILGQKVEFLVSFYNNEISEKSEIFDDQFSVERPDGSNFTLKIRSTKLEDSAMYFCASSAVPGELFFGEGSRLTVL.

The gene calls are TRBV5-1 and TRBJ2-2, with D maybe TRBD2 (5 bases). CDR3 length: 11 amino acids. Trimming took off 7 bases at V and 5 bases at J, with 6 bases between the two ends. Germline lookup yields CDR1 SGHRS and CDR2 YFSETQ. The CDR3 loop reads CASRGTGELFF. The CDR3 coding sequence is TGCGCCAGCCGGGGTACCGGGGAGCTGTTTTTT.

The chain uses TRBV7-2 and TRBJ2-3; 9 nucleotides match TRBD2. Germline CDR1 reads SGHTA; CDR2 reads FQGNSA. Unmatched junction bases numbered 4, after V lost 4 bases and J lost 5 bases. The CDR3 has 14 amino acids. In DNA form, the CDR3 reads TGTGCCAGCAGCTCCCGGACTAGCGAAGATACGCAGTATTTT. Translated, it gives CASSSRTSEDTQYF.

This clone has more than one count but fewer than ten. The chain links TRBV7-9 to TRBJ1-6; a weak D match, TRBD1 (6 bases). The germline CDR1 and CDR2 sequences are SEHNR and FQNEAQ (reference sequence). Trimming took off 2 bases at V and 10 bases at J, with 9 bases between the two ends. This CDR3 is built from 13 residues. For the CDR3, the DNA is TGTGCCAGCAGCTTACCAGGGGACTCACCCCTCCACTTT. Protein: CASSLPGDSPLHF. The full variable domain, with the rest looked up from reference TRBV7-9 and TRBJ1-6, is DTGVSQNPRHKITKRGQNVTFRCDPISEHNRLYWYRQTLGQGPEFLTYFQNEAQLEKSRLLSDRFSAERPKGSFSTLEIQRTEQGDSAMYLCASSLPGDSPLHFGNGTRLTVT.

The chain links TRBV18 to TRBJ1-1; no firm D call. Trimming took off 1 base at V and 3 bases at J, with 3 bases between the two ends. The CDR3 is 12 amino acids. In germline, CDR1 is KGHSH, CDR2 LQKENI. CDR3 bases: TGTGCCAGCTCACCACAAGACACTGAAGCTTTCTTT. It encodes CASSPQDTEAFF.